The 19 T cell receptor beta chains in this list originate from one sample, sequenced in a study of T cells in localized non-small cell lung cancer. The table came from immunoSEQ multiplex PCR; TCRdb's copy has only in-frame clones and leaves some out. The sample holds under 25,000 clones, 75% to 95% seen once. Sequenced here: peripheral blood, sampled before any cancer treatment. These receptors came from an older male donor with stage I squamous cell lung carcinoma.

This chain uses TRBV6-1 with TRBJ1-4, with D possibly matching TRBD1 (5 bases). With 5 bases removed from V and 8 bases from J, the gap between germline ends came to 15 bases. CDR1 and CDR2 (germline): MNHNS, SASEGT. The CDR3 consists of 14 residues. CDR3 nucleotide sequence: TGTGCCAGCAGTCCTCAGGGTAGCGGGGAAAAACTGTTTTTT. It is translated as CASSPQGSGEKLFF.

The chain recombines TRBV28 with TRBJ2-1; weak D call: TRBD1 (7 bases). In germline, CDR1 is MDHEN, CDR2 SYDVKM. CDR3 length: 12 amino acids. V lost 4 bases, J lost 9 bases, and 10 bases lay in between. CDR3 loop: CASSSGGIEQFF. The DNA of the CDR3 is TGTGCCAGCAGTTCAGGGGGGATTGAGCAGTTCTTC.

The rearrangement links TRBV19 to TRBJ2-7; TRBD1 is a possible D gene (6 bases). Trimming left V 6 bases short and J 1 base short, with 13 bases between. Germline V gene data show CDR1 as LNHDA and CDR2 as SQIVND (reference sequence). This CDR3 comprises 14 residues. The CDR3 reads CASSSRDMSYEQYF. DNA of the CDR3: TGTGCCAGTAGCTCGAGGGACATGTCCTACGAGCAGTACTTC.

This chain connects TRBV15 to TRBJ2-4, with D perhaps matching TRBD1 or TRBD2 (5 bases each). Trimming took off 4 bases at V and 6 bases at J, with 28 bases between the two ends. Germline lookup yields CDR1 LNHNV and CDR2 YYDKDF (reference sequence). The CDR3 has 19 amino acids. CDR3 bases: TGTGCCACCAGCACCGTACGGGGTTCCGGGACCCTAAGAAGAAACATTCAGTACTTC. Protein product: CATSTVRGSGTLRRNIQYF. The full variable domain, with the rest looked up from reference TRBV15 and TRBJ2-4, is DAMVIQNPRYQVTQFGKPVTLSCSQTLNHNVMYWYQQKSSQAPKLLFHYYDKDFNNEADTPDNFQSRRPNTSFCFLDIRSPGLGDTAMYLCATSTVRGSGTLRRNIQYFGAGTRLSVL.

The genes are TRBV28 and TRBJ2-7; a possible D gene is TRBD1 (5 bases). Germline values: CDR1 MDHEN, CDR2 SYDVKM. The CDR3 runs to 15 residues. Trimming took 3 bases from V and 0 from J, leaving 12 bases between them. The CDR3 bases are TGTGCCAGCAGTTTGCCGGCAGGGTTCTCCTACGAGCAGTACTTC. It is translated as CASSLPAGFSYEQYF.

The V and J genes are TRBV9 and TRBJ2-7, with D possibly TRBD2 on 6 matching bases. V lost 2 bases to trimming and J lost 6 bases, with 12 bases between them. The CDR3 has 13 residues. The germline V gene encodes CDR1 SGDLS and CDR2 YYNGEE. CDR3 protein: CASSVWNGGEQYF. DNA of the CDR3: TGTGCCAGCAGCGTGTGGAACGGGGGCGAGCAGTACTTC.

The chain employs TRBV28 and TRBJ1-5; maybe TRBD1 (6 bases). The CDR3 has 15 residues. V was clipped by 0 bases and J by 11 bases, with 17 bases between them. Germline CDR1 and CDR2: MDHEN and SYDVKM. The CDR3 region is CASSLWAAGAEAQHF. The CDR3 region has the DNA TGTGCCAGCAGTTTATGGGCCGCGGGGGCCGAGGCCCAGCATTTT.

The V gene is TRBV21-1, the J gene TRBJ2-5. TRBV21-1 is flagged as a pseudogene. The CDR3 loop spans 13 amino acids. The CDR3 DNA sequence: TGTGCCAGCAGCAAACCGGGCCGCTTGGCCCAGTACTTC. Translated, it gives CASSKPGRLAQYF.

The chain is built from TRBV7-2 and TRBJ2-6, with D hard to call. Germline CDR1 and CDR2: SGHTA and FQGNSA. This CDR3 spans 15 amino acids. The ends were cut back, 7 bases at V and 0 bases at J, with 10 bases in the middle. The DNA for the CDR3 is TGTGCCAGCATCCCTGGTTACTCTGGGGCCAACGTCCTGACTTTC. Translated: CASIPGYSGANVLTF. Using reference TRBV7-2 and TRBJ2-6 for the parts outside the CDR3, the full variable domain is GAGVSQSPSNKVTEKGKDVELRCDPISGHTALYWYRQSLGQGLEFLIYFQGNSAPDKSGLPSDRFSAERTGGSVSTLTIQRTQQEDSAVYLCASIPGYSGANVLTFGAGSRLTVL.

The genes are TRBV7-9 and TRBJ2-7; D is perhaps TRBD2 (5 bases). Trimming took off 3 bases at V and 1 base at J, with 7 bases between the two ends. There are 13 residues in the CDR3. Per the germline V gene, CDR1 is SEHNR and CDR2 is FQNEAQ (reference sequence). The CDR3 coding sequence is TGTGCCAGCAGCTTCGGGGAGTCCTACGAGCAGTACTTC. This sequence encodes CASSFGESYEQYF.

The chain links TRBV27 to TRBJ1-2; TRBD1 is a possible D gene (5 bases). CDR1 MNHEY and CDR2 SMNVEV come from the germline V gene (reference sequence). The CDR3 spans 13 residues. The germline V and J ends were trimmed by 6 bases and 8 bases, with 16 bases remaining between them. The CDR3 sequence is CASRSTGGRGYTF. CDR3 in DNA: TGTGCCAGCAGGAGCACAGGCGGCCGGGGCTACACCTTC.

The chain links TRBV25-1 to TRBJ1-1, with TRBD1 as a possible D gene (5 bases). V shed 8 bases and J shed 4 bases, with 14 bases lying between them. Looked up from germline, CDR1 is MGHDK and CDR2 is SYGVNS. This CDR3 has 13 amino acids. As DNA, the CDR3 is TGTGCCAGCCTCTCTTACGGGGGCACTGAAGCTTTCTTT. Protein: CASLSYGGTEAFF.

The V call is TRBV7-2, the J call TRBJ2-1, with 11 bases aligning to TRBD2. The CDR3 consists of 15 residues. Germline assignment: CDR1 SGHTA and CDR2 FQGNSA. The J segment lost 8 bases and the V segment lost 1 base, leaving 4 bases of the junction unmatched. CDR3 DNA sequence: TGTGCCAGCAGCTTAGATAGCGGGAGGGCCGATGAGCAGTTCTTC. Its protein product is CASSLDSGRADEQFF. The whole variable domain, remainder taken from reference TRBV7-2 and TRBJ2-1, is GAGVSQSPSNKVTEKGKDVELRCDPISGHTALYWYRQSLGQGLEFLIYFQGNSAPDKSGLPSDRFSAERTGGSVSTLTIQRTQQEDSAVYLCASSLDSGRADEQFFGPGTRLTVL.

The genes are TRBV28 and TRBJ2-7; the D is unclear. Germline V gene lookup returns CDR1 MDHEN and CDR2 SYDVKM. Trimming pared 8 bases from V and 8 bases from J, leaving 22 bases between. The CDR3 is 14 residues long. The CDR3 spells CASGSGSEAGKQYF. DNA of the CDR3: TGTGCCAGCGGCTCAGGAAGTGAGGCAGGAAAGCAGTACTTC.

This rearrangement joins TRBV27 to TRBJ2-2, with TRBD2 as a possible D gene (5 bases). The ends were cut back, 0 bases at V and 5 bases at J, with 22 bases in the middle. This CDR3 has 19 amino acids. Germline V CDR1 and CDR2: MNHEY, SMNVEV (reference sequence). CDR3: CASSLSRRGSGYLTGELFF. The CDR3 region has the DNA TGTGCCAGCAGTTTATCGCGGAGAGGGTCGGGTTACCTTACCGGGGAGCTGTTTTTT.

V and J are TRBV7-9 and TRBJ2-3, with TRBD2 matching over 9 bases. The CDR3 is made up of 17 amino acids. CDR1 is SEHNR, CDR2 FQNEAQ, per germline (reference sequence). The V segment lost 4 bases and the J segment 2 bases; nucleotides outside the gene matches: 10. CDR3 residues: CASSSTRQRGVTDTQYF. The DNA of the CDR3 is TGTGCCAGCAGCTCAACCCGGCAGCGGGGGGTCACAGATACGCAGTATTTT.

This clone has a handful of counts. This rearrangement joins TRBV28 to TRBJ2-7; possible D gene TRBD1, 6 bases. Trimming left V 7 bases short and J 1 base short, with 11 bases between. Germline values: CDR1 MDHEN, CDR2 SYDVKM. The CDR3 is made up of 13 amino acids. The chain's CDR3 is CASTLGHSYEQYF. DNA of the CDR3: TGTGCCAGCACCCTGGGACATTCCTACGAGCAGTACTTC.

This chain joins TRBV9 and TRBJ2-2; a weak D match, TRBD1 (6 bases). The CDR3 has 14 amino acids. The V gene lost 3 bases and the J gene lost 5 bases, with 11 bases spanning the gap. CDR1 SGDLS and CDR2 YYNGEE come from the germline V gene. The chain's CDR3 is CASSDVRGTGELFF. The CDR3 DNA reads TGTGCCAGCAGCGATGTAAGGGGGACCGGGGAGCTGTTTTTT.

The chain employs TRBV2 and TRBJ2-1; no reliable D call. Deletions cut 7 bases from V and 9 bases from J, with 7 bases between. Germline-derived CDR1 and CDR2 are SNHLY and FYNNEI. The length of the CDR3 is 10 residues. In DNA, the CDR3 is TGTGCCAGCATTGCCCTTGAGCAGTTCTTC. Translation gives CASIALEQFF.